This T cell receptor (beta chain) was documented in a study of blood T cell repertoires in COVID-19. Turning to the study itself: Sites in the United States, Italy and Spain provided acute and convalescent COVID-19 samples. Sample material is recorded as cDNA or gDNA derived from T cells, B-cell-depleted T cells, or PBMCs.

Per the original data handling: Reference gene primer amplification yielded estimated nucleated cell counts. TCRdb's table, derived via immunoSEQ multiplex PCR, lists solely in-frame clones and lacks some. That table is the source of V, J and clone size, and D and trimming were worked out from the DNA. Among roughly 77,000 clones listed, 75% to 90% were seen once. Trimming removed 1 base at V and 11 bases at J, with 11 bases between. The CDR3 consists of 12 residues. CDR1 and CDR2 (germline): SGHVS, FQNEAQ. The clonotype comes from a woman in her 70s with acute or convalescent COVID-19. The sequenced material came from peripheral blood. V and J are TRBV7-8 and TRBJ1-1; tentatively, D is TRBD1 (6 bases). CDR3 bases: TGTGCCAGCAGCTTAGTGGGGGGGCAGGCTTTCTTT. It yields the protein CASSLVGGQAFF.